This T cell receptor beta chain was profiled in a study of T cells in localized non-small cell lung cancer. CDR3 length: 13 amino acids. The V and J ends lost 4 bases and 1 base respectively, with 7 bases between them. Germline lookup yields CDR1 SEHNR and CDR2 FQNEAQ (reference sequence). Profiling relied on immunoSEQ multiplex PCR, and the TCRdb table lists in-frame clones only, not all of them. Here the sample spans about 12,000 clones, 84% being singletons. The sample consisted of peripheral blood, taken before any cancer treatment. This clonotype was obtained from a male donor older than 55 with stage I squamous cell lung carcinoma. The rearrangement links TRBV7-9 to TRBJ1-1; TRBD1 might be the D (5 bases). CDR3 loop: CASSSTGNTEAFF. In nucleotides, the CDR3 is TGTGCCAGCAGCTCCACAGGGAACACTGAAGCTTTCTTT.